These 29 T cell receptor beta chains share one sample of origin, sequenced in a study of T cell responses to AZD1222 COVID-19 vaccine. Sequencing was performed with immunoSEQ multiplex PCR; in TCRdb, only in-frame clones are kept and a portion is missing. Of over 70,000 clones in the sample, around nine tenths were seen once. The sample consisted of peripheral blood, taken 28 days after the second AZD1222 dose. These receptors were collected from an adult who received the AZD1222 COVID-19 vaccine.

This clone was detected a few times. The V call is TRBV6-5, the J call TRBJ2-1; D call uncertain. V was pared by 0 bases and J by 7 bases, with 7 bases between. Germline CDR1 and CDR2: MNHEY and SVGAGI. The CDR3 is 13 residues long. The CDR3 sequence: CASSYSPGNEQFF. The DNA of the CDR3 is TGTGCCAGCAGTTACTCTCCAGGTAATGAGCAGTTCTTC.

The V gene is TRBV27, the J gene TRBJ2-7; D call uncertain. The CDR3 covers 16 residues. Germline CDR1 reads MNHEY; CDR2 reads SMNVEV (reference sequence). V was pared by 3 bases and J by 6 bases, with 21 bases between. CDR3 sequence: CASSFLPNLPLGEQYF. The DNA of the CDR3 is TGTGCCAGCAGTTTTTTACCGAACCTACCCCTCGGCGAGCAGTACTTC.

The chain couples TRBV15 to TRBJ2-5; possible D gene TRBD2, 5 bases. Germline values: CDR1 LNHNV, CDR2 YYDKDF (reference sequence). Trimming cost V 0 bases and J 5 bases, with 19 bases left between them. This CDR3 has 17 amino acids. CDR3 protein: CATSRDRRSLQRETQYF. In DNA form, the CDR3 reads TGTGCCACCAGCAGAGATCGGCGGAGTCTGCAGCGGGAGACCCAGTACTTC.

V is TRBV6-5 and J is TRBJ1-4; tentative D call: TRBD1 (5 bases). The length of the CDR3 is 14 residues. Germline V gene sequence: CDR1 MNHEY, CDR2 SVGAGI. V dropped 3 bases and J dropped 6 bases, with 11 bases sitting between them. This CDR3 is CASSYGGEHEKLFF. In DNA, the CDR3 is TGTGCCAGCAGTTATGGAGGGGAACATGAAAAACTGTTTTTT.

This clone was seen a single time. The chain recombines TRBV7-5 with TRBJ2-5; TRBD2 is the table's D call and was not checked against the DNA. TRBV7-5 is listed as a pseudogene. The CDR3 runs 13 residues. CDR3 residues: CARSRGVKETQYF. The CDR3 DNA follows: TGTGCCAGAAGCCGCGGGGTCAAAGAGACCCAGTACTTC.

The V call is TRBV27, the J call TRBJ2-5, with 13 positions matching TRBD2. The CDR3 runs 16 residues. The germline V gene encodes CDR1 MNHEY and CDR2 SMNVEV (reference sequence). The junction had 2 bases not matched to a gene; V was cut back by 2 bases and J by 2 bases. The CDR3 region is CASSLGTSGAQETQYF. The CDR3, as DNA: TGTGCCAGCAGTTTAGGGACTAGCGGGGCACAAGAGACCCAGTACTTC.

This clone occurred a few times. J is TRBJ2-2 and V is TRBV4-3, with a tentative D call TRBD2 (6 bases). CDR3 length equals 16 residues. Germline lookup yields CDR1 LGHNA and CDR2 YSLEER. The germline V and J ends were trimmed by 0 bases and 3 bases, with 11 bases remaining between them. The CDR3 bases are TGCGCCAGCAGCCAAGACCCTCGCGGGGACACCGGGGAGCTGTTTTTT. Its translation: CASSQDPRGDTGELFF.

The V gene is TRBV7-3, the J gene TRBJ1-1; D is perhaps TRBD1 (6 bases). The CDR3 extends over 15 amino acids. Germline CDR1 reads SGHTA; CDR2 reads FQGTGA. The germline V and J ends were trimmed by 2 bases and 0 bases, with 10 bases remaining between them. CDR3 sequence (DNA): TGTGCCAGCAGCTTATATCAGGGGATGAACACTGAAGCTTTCTTT. It specifies CASSLYQGMNTEAFF.

CDR3 residues: CASSQFQNTEAFF. The DNA of the CDR3 is TGTGCCAGCAGCCAATTTCAGAACACTGAAGCTTTCTTT. The chain links TRBV14 to TRBJ1-1; the D is unclear. Trimming cost V 2 bases and J 1 base, with 5 bases left between them. CDR1 is SGHDN, CDR2 FVKESK, per germline. This CDR3 spans 13 amino acids.

This clone was found a few times. This chain connects TRBV4-1 to TRBJ1-3; 9 bases align to TRBD1. Germline V gene lookup returns CDR1 MGHRA and CDR2 YSYEKL. V was pared by 2 bases and J by 0 bases, with 2 bases of the junction left unmatched. CDR3 size: 16 residues. The CDR3 DNA sequence: TGCGCCAGCAGCCAACCGACAGGGGGCTCTGGAAACACCATATATTTT. Translating it yields CASSQPTGGSGNTIYF.

This chain links TRBV15 with TRBJ2-3; a possible D gene is TRBD2 (5 bases). V was shortened by 0 bases and J by 0 bases, with 10 bases between the two germline ends. There are 16 residues in the CDR3. The germline V gene encodes CDR1 LNHNV and CDR2 YYDKDF (reference sequence). The CDR3 sequence: CATSRDRSGSTDTQYF. DNA of the CDR3: TGTGCCACCAGCAGAGATAGGAGCGGTAGCACAGATACGCAGTATTTT.

This clone was seen more than once but under ten times. This sequence joins TRBV6-2 or TRBV6-3 and TRBJ1-2, with D possibly TRBD1 on 6 matching bases. Trimming left V 4 bases short and J 1 base short, with 16 bases between. This CDR3 is built from 16 residues. Germline loops: CDR1 MNHEY, CDR2 SVGEGT. CDR3 coding DNA: TGTGCCAGCAGTTCTCCAACGGGACATCTTAACTATGGCTACACCTTC. The encoded protein is CASSSPTGHLNYGYTF.

This chain links TRBV5-1 with TRBJ2-5, with TRBD1 matching 7 bases. The V segment lost 4 bases and the J segment 2 bases; nucleotides outside the gene matches: 5. CDR3 size: 14 residues. Germline-derived CDR1 and CDR2 are SGHRS and YFSETQ. The CDR3 DNA sequence: TGCGCCAGCAGCCCGGGGACAGCGCAAGAGACCCAGTACTTC. The encoded protein is CASSPGTAQETQYF.

V and J are TRBV3-1 (or the pseudogene TRBV3-2) and TRBJ2-7; 8 bases agree with TRBD2. This CDR3 is 17 amino acids long. V gave up 0 bases and J gave up 3 bases; unmatched junction bases: 10. The germline V gene encodes CDR1 LGHDT and CDR2 YNNKEL (reference sequence). The CDR3 nucleotides are TGTGCCAGCAGCCAAGATGATCATAGCGGGGACATCTACGAGCAGTACTTC. This sequence encodes CASSQDDHSGDIYEQYF.

This clone is a singleton in its sample. The V and J genes are TRBV10-2 and TRBJ2-5; maybe TRBD1 (6 bases). Trimming removed 6 bases from V and 1 base from J, with 9 bases in between. The CDR3 sequence is 13 residues long. Germline V lookup: CDR1 WSHSY, CDR2 SAAADI. The CDR3: CASRRTVQETQYF. The CDR3 nucleotides are TGCGCCAGCAGACGGACAGTCCAAGAGACCCAGTACTTC.

The rearrangement links TRBV24-1 to TRBJ1-2; possible D gene TRBD1, 6 bases. The CDR3 runs 14 residues. Trimming cost V 2 bases and J 6 bases, with 12 bases left between them. Germline assignment: CDR1 KGHDR and CDR2 SFDVKD. The CDR3, as DNA: TGTGCCACCAGTGATTGGGAAACAGGGAATGGCTACACCTTC. This gives the protein CATSDWETGNGYTF.

The gene calls are TRBV6-5 and TRBJ2-7, with 9 bases fitting TRBD2. This CDR3 has 15 residues. CDR1 is MNHEY and CDR2 is SVGAGI in the germline V gene. Trimming took 6 bases from V and 7 from J; bases not matched to a gene: 13. Here the CDR3 reads CASRERGGGAEEQYF. CDR3 nucleotides: TGTGCCAGCAGGGAGCGGGGCGGGGGGGCCGAAGAGCAGTACTTC.

This chain joins TRBV10-3 and TRBJ1-1; TRBD1 matches 7 bases. Per germline, CDR1 ENHRY and CDR2 SYGVKD. Trimming removed 5 bases from V and 5 bases from J; junction bases left unmatched: 17. The CDR3 is made up of 17 amino acids. CDR3 residues: CAISTTGGGSRGTEAFF. For the CDR3, the DNA is TGTGCCATCAGTACCACTGGCGGTGGGTCCAGGGGGACTGAAGCTTTCTTT.

The chain combines TRBV29-1 with TRBJ2-7; a possible D gene is TRBD1 (5 bases). There are 13 residues in the CDR3. Looked up from germline, CDR1 is SQVTM and CDR2 is ANQGSEA. V shed 4 bases and J shed 2 bases, with 12 bases lying between them. This CDR3 reads CSVVGARTYEQYF. DNA of the CDR3: TGCAGCGTTGTTGGGGCCAGGACCTACGAGCAGTACTTC.

This clone has just a few counts. The chain couples TRBV6-2 or TRBV6-3 to TRBJ2-5; 7 bases are a match to TRBD2. Trimming removed 2 bases from V and 0 bases from J; junction bases left unmatched: 3. This CDR3 comprises 15 residues. Germline V gene data show CDR1 as MNHEY and CDR2 as SVGEGT. Here the CDR3 DNA reads TGTGCCAGCAGTTACCTAGCGGAGAACCAAGAGACCCAGTACTTC. This codes for CASSYLAENQETQYF.

The rearrangement joins TRBV29-1 to TRBJ2-2, with 9 bases that match TRBD1. Trimming removed 1 base from V and 2 bases from J; junction bases left unmatched: 2. In germline, CDR1 is SQVTM, CDR2 ANQGSEA. The CDR3 loop spans 15 amino acids. In DNA, the CDR3 is TGCAGCGTTGAAGGGGGACAGGGAAACACCGGGGAGCTGTTTTTT. Translated: CSVEGGQGNTGELFF.

This chain joins TRBV9 and TRBJ1-4; D uncertain. The CDR3 has 14 amino acids. The germline V and J ends were trimmed by 0 bases and 4 bases, with 7 bases remaining between them. Looked up from germline, CDR1 is SGDLS and CDR2 is YYNGEE. The DNA of the CDR3 is TGTGCCAGCAGCGTAGCTCGGTATAATGAAAAACTGTTTTTT. Its protein is CASSVARYNEKLFF.

The chain employs TRBV28 and TRBJ2-7; 9 bases are a match to TRBD1. The CDR3 spans 18 residues. Losses at the gene ends were 4 bases for V and 3 bases for J; bases not matched to a gene: 16. CDR1 is MDHEN and CDR2 is SYDVKM in the germline V gene. In nucleotides, the CDR3 is TGTGCCAGCAGTTCACCCTATCCGCGGGACAGGGCCAACTACGAGCAGTACTTC. It is translated as CASSSPYPRDRANYEQYF.

The chain is built from TRBV2 and TRBJ2-3; D may be TRBD1 (6 bases). The CDR3 covers 15 residues. Looked up from germline, CDR1 is SNHLY and CDR2 is FYNNEI. Trimming took 6 bases from V and 1 from J, leaving 14 bases between them. CDR3 nucleotide sequence: TGTGCCAGCAGCATTAGGGGGTTTCGCACAGATACGCAGTATTTT. Protein product: CASSIRGFRTDTQYF.

In this sample, this clone turned up once. V is TRBV9 and J is TRBJ2-6, with D unclear. CDR3 length: 13 residues. CDR1 and CDR2 from the germline V gene are SGDLS and YYNGEE. Deletions cut 5 bases from V and 1 base from J, with 4 bases between. Written as DNA, the CDR3 is TGTGCCAGCAGGGAATCTGGGGCCAACGTCCTGACTTTC. Residues: CASRESGANVLTF.

The rearrangement joins TRBV7-9 to TRBJ1-2; 8 bases agree with TRBD1. The ends lost 4 bases at V and 8 bases at J; junction bases unmatched: 9. This CDR3 has 14 amino acids. Germline assignment: CDR1 SEHNR and CDR2 FQNEAQ (reference sequence). CDR3 coding DNA: TGTGCCAGCAGCTCTTTCGACAGGGGTGCGGGCTACACCTTC. Translated: CASSSFDRGAGYTF.

The gene calls are TRBV27 and TRBJ1-4; no reliable D call. The CDR3 consists of 18 residues. Germline V gene sequence: CDR1 MNHEY, CDR2 SMNVEV (reference sequence). Trimming took 3 bases from V and 8 from J, leaving 25 bases between them. The CDR3 sequence: CASSFSPDRDGHREKLFF. Written as DNA, the CDR3 is TGTGCCAGCAGTTTTTCTCCGGACCGAGACGGGCATCGGGAAAAACTGTTTTTT.

V is TRBV6-5 and J is TRBJ1-6; a weak D match, TRBD1 (5 bases). This CDR3 spans 15 amino acids. The V end lost 2 bases, the J end lost 7 bases, and 12 bases lay between the germline ends. Germline V gene lookup returns CDR1 MNHEY and CDR2 SVGAGI. The DNA of the CDR3 is TGTGCCAGCAGTTACCAGCAGGGTGGAAATTCACCCCTCCACTTT. It encodes CASSYQQGGNSPLHF.

The chain carries TRBV18 and TRBJ1-3, with D unresolved. The CDR3 has 13 residues. Deletions cut 3 bases from V and 8 bases from J, with 11 bases between. Germline CDR1 KGHSH, CDR2 LQKENI. The CDR3 region has the DNA TGTGCCAGCTCACCTAATAGAGTCGACACCATATATTTT. It yields the protein CASSPNRVDTIYF.